The 5 T cell receptor beta chains below were found in one sample sequenced in a study of blood T cell repertoires in COVID-19 (dated by TCRdb to the early 2020s). The library came from the immunoSEQ multiplex PCR assay. Imported from immuneACCESS, the table was reduced by TCRdb to in-frame sequences with V and J called. These copies leave out some clones; in studies compared against another copy, an unresolved V gene accounts for under half, and the cause of the remainder is not known. This sample comprises 130,000 to 150,000 clones, under 80% of them detected only once. 4.2% of the sample is in the top ten clones. Material: peripheral blood. Receptors originate from a man aged 55-75 years with acute or convalescent COVID-19.

The rearrangement joins TRBV5-6 to TRBJ2-5; D is perhaps TRBD1 (6 bases). The germline V gene has CDR1 SGHDT and CDR2 YYEEEE. The CDR3 totals 13 residues. V was shortened by 4 bases and J by 1 base, with 8 bases between the two germline ends. Here the CDR3 reads CASSPRGQETQYF. CDR3 sequence (DNA): TGTGCCAGCAGCCCCAGGGGCCAAGAGACCCAGTACTTC.

CDR3 coding DNA: TGTGCCAGCAGCACTGAGACAGGGGGATTACCCCTCCACTTT. This codes for CASSTETGGLPLHF. The V and J genes are TRBV5-4 and TRBJ1-6; 9 nucleotides agree with TRBD1. This CDR3 has 14 residues. Germline V CDR1 and CDR2: SGHNT, YYREEE (reference sequence). The V segment lost 4 bases and the J segment 12 bases; nucleotides outside the gene matches: 8.

CDR3 loop: CASSRDNSYEQYF. The CDR3 DNA is TGCGCCAGCAGCCGGGACAACTCCTACGAGCAGTACTTC. The V and J genes are TRBV5-1 and TRBJ2-7, with D possibly matching TRBD1 (6 bases). V lost 4 bases and J lost 0, with 8 bases in between. Germline V lookup: CDR1 SGHRS, CDR2 YFSETQ. The CDR3 contains 13 residues.

The chain carries TRBV5-8 and TRBJ1-6, with TRBD1 as a possible D gene (5 bases). Germline CDR1 reads SGHTS; CDR2 reads YDEGEE. V was pared by 3 bases and J by 14 bases, with 18 bases between. CDR3 length: 14 residues. CDR3 residues: CASSSGSQVASLHF. CDR3 bases: TGTGCCAGCAGCTCAGGGTCCCAAGTTGCGTCCCTCCACTTT.

This clone has only a few counts. J is TRBJ2-2 and V is TRBV27, with 12 bases aligning to TRBD2. Trimming removed 6 bases from V and 3 bases from J; junction bases left unmatched: 2. Germline CDR1 is MNHEY and CDR2 is SMNVEV (reference sequence). The CDR3 consists of 15 residues. CDR3 amino acids: CASSLAGGDTGELFF. The CDR3 coding sequence is TGTGCCAGCAGCCTAGCGGGAGGGGACACCGGGGAGCTGTTTTTT.